What follows describes a single T cell receptor (beta chain). The target antigen is unknown. This specimen belongs to a study of shared clonotypes between healthy human individuals. On the study more broadly: There were three CD4 naive, three CD4 memory, two CD8 naive and one CD8 memory plates per donor. Regarding the study as a whole: In general, naive subsets displayed greater estimated richness than memory subsets did. Relative to their counterparts shared across all four donors, non-shared clonotypes exhibited diminished generation probabilities.

Germline V gene data show CDR1 as SEHNR and CDR2 as FQNEAQ (reference sequence). V trimming: 7 bases; J trimming: 5 bases; junction bases outside the gene matches: 18. The length of the CDR3 is 18 residues. The run depth of the assay was deep. Clones were sequenced by immunoSEQ multiplex PCR, and TCRdb holds only the in-frame ones, with some missing. The sample contains around 2.5 million clones, 80% to 95% of which appear only once. The chain recombines TRBV7-9 with TRBJ2-5, with 11 bases aligning to TRBD2. Sequencing was carried out using naive CD4+ T cells from PBMCs. Subset noted: CD45RA+ positively selected. The sequence was obtained from a man younger than 35 in good health. Some clones in this sample may be carry-over from other donors' samples. The CDR3 here is CASNTSRVAGGPWETQYF. DNA of the CDR3: TGTGCCAGCAACACCTCCCGGGTAGCGGGAGGGCCCTGGGAGACCCAGTACTTC.